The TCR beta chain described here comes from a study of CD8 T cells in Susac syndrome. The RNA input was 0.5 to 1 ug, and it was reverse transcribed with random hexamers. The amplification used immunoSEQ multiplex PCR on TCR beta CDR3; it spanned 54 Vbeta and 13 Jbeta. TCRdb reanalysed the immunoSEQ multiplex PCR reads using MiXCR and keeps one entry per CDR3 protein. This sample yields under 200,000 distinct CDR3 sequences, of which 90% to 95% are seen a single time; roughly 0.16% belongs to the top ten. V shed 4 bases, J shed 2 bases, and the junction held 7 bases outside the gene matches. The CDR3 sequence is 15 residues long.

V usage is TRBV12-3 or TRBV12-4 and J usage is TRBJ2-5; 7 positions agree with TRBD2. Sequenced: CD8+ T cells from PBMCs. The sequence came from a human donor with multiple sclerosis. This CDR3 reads CASSSVAGRQETQYF. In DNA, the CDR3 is TGTGCCAGCAGTTCCGTAGCGGGTAGGCAAGAGACCCAGTACTTC.